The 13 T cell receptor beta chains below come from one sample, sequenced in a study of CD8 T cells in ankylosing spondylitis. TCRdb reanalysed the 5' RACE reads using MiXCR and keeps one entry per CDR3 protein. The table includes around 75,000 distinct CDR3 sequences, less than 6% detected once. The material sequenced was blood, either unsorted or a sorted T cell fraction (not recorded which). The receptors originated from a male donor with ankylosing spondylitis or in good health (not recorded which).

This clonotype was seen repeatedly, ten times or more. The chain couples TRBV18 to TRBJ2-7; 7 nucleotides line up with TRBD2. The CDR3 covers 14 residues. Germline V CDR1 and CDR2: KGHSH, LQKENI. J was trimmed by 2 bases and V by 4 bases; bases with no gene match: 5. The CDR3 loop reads CASSLDRGAYEQYF. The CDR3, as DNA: TGTGCCAGCTCACTGGACCGGGGGGCCTACGAGCAGTACTTC.

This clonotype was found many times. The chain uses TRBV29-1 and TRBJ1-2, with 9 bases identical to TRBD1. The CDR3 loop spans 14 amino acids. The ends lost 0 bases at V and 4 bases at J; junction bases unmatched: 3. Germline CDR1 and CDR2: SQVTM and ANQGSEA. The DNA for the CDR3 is TGCAGCGTTGAAGACGTGGGACAGGGCTATGGCTACACCTTC. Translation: CSVEDVGQGYGYTF.

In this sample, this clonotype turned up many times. The chain's CDR3 is CASSPKDEQYF. The DNA of the CDR3 is TGTGCCAGCTCACCCAAGGACGAGCAGTACTTC. V usage is TRBV18 and J usage is TRBJ2-7, with D hard to call. Per germline, CDR1 KGHSH and CDR2 LQKENI. The length of the CDR3 is 11 residues. With 3 bases removed from V and 5 bases from J, the gap between germline ends came to 5 bases.

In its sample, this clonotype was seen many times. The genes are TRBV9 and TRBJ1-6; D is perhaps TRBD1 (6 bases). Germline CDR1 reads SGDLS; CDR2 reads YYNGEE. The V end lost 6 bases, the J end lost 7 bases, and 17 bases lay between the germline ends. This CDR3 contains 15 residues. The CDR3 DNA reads TGTGCCAGCAAGCGGGGGGGGGGCTTGAATTCACCCCTCCACTTT. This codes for CASKRGGGLNSPLHF.

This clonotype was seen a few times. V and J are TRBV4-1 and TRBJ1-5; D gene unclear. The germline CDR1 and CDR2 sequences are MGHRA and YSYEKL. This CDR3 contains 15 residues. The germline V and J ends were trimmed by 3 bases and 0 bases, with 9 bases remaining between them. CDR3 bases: TGCGCCAGCAGCCAGGACGAATATAGCAATCAGCCCCAGCATTTT. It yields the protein CASSQDEYSNQPQHF.

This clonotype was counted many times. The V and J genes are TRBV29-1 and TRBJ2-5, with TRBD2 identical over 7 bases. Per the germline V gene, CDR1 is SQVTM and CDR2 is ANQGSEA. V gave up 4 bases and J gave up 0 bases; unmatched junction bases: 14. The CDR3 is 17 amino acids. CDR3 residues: CSVALSGDGGYQETQYF. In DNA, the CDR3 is TGCAGCGTTGCCCTGTCAGGAGACGGGGGGTACCAAGAGACCCAGTACTTC.

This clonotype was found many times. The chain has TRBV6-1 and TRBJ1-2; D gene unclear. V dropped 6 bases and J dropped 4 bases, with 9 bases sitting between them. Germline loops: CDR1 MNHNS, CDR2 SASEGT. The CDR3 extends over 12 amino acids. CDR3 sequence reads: CASRDYGYGYTF. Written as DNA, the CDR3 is TGTGCCAGCAGGGATTATGGCTATGGCTACACCTTC.

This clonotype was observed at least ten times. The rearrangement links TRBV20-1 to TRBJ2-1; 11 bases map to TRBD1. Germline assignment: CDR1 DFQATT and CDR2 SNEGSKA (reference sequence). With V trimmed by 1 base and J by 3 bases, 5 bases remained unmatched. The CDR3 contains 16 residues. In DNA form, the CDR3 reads TGCAGTGCTAGAGTTCCGGGACAGGGGGTCTACAATGAGCAGTTCTTC. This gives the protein CSARVPGQGVYNEQFF.

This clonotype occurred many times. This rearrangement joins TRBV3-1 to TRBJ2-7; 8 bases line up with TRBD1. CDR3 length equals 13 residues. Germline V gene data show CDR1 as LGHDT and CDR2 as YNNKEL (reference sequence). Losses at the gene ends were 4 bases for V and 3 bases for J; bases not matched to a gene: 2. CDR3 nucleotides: TGTGCCAGCAGCCGGACAGGGATCTACGAGCAGTACTTC. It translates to CASSRTGIYEQYF.

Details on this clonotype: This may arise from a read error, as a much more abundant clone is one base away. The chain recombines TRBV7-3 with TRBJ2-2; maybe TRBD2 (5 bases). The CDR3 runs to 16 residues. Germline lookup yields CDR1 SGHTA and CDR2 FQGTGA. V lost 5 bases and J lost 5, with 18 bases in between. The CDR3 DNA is TGTGCCAGCAGCCTCCTGGGCGCTGGCGGGACCGGGGAGCTGTTTTTT. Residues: CASSLLGAGGTGELFF.

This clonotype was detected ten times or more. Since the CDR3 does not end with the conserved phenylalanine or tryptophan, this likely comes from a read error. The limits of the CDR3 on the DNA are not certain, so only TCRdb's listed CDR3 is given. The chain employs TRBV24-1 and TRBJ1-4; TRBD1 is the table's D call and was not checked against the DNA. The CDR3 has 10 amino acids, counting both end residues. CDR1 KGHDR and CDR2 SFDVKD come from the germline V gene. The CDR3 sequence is CATSETGTDL.

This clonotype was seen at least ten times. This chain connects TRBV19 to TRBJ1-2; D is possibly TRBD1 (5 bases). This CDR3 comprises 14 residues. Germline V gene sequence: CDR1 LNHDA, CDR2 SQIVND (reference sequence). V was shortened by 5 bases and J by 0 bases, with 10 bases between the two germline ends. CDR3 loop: CASSDTGPNYGYTF. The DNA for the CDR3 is TGTGCCAGTAGTGATACAGGTCCTAACTATGGCTACACCTTC. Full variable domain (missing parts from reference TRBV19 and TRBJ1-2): DGGITQSPKYLFRKEGQNVTLSCEQNLNHDAMYWYRQDPGQGLRLIYYSQIVNDFQKGDIAEGYSVSREKKESFPLTVTSAQKNPTAFYLCASSDTGPNYGYTFGSGTRLTVV.

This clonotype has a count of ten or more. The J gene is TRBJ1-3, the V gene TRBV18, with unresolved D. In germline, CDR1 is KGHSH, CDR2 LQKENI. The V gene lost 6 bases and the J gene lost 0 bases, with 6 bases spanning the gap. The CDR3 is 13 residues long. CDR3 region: CASSGGSGNTIYF. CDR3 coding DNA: TGTGCCAGCTCGGGAGGCTCTGGAAACACCATATATTTT.